The rows below give T cell receptor beta chains drawn from one sample of a study of cytomegalovirus exposure and HLA in healthy donors. Profiling relied on immunoSEQ multiplex PCR, and the TCRdb table lists in-frame clones only, not all of them. The sample gives some 130,000 clones, about four fifths of which show up once; more than 1.4% is in the top ten. The specimen sequenced was PBMCs. The receptors were sampled from a woman aged 25 to 45 in good health and CMV-seronegative. Both conserved end residues are part of each CDR3. The order of the fields is V gene, clone size, J gene, D gene, CDR3 protein, CDR3 DNA. The D gene is left open where the match is weak. A row's size may be missing; if present it is once, few, many or a size class.

>TRBV5-1|-|TRBJ2-3|-
CASSRRLAVSDTQYF
TGCGCCAGCAGCCGCCGTTTGGCGGTCTCAGATACGCAGTATTTT
>TRBV5-4|-|TRBJ2-1|-
CASSFWRGGYNEQFF
TGTGCCAGCAGCTTCTGGCGGGGTGGTTACAATGAGCAGTTCTTC
>TRBV9|-|TRBJ2-3|TRBD2
CASSVEPSGGNTQYF
TGTGCCAGCAGCGTAGAGCCTAGCGGGGGAAATACGCAGTATTTT
>TRBV18|-|TRBJ1-4|-
CASSPDSYEKLFF
TGTGCCAGCTCACCAGACAGCTATGAAAAACTGTTTTTT
>TRBV29-1|-|TRBJ2-7|TRBD1
CSVVDRGKYEQYF
TGCAGCGTGGTCGACAGGGGCAAGTACGAGCAGTACTTC
>TRBV2|-|TRBJ1-2|TRBD1
CASRDRELGGYTF
TGTGCCAGCAGGGACAGGGAGCTCGGAGGCTACACCTTC
>TRBV7-8|-|TRBJ2-3|TRBD1
CASSPRTGPLDTQYF
TGTGCCAGCAGCCCCCGGACAGGACCCCTCGATACGCAGTATTTT
>TRBV7-9|-|TRBJ2-1|TRBD2
CASSRRGLAGDNEQFF
TGTGCCAGCAGCCGAAGAGGGCTAGCGGGGGATAATGAGCAGTTCTTC
>TRBV5-8|-|TRBJ1-1|-
CASSLGVFGAFF
TGTGCCAGCAGCTTGGGCGTCTTCGGGGCTTTCTTT
>TRBV30|-|TRBJ1-2|-
CAWMIETPLFYTF
TGTGCCTGGATGATAGAGACTCCCCTATTCTACACCTTC
>TRBV7-2|-|TRBJ1-2|TRBD1
CASSLGGRGRTGRNYGYTF
TGTGCCAGCAGCTTAGGAGGCCGGGGTAGGACAGGCAGAAACTATGGCTACACCTTC
>TRBV7-8|many|TRBJ1-1|-
CASSKQGGTEAFF
TGTGCCAGCAGCAAGCAGGGTGGGACTGAAGCTTTCTTT
>TRBV9|-|TRBJ2-7|-
CASSVEIGTPPYEQYF
TGTGCCAGCAGCGTTGAAATCGGGACACCCCCCTACGAGCAGTACTTC
>TRBV27|-|TRBJ2-3|TRBD2
CASSNLAGGRTDTQYF
TGTGCCAGCAGTAACCTAGCGGGGGGGCGCACAGATACGCAGTATTTT
>TRBV6-5|once|TRBJ1-1|-
CASSYQGMYTEAFF
TGTGCCAGCAGTTACCAGGGTATGTACACTGAAGCTTTCTTT
>TRBV6-5|-|TRBJ1-1|-
CASSTGRDGTEAFF
TGTGCCAGCAGTACAGGGAGGGATGGCACTGAAGCTTTCTTT
>TRBV18|-|TRBJ2-1|-
CASSPVAGAGGEQFF
TGTGCCAGCTCACCAGTGGCGGGGGCTGGCGGTGAGCAGTTCTTC
>TRBV11-2|-|TRBJ2-3|TRBD1
CASSSPRWDRSTYTQYF
TGTGCCAGCAGCTCGCCTCGGTGGGACAGAAGCACTTATACGCAGTATTTT
>TRBV30|-|TRBJ2-3|TRBD2
CAWGGGGGEDTQYF
TGTGCCTGGGGTGGTGGTGGGGGGGAAGATACGCAGTATTTT
>TRBV2|-|TRBJ2-7|-
CASSEWGRSYEQYF
TGTGCCAGCAGTGAGTGGGGCCGATCTTACGAGCAGTACTTC
>TRBV6-1|-|TRBJ2-4|-
CASSWTDLAKNIQYF
TGTGCCAGCAGTTGGACAGACCTAGCCAAAAACATTCAGTACTTC
>TRBV7-6|-|TRBJ2-6|TRBD1
CASSIAPGQANSGANVLTF
TGTGCCAGCAGCATAGCACCGGGACAGGCAAACTCTGGGGCCAACGTCCTGACTTTC
>TRBV15|-|TRBJ2-1|TRBD2
CATSRALPGLAHYNEQFF
TGTGCCACCAGCAGAGCTTTACCGGGACTAGCGCACTACAATGAGCAGTTCTTC
>TRBV6-6|-|TRBJ1-1|-
CASSYSSGVTEAFF
TGTGCCAGCAGTTACTCGTCGGGGGTCACTGAAGCTTTCTTT
>TRBV5-1|-|TRBJ2-6|TRBD1
CASSLAPRQGARGANVLTF
TGCGCCAGCAGCTTGGCCCCACGCCAGGGGGCGCGGGGGGCCAACGTCCTGACTTTC
>TRBV30|-|TRBJ1-5|TRBD1
CAWTRDRGPQPQHF
TGTGCCTGGACTCGGGACAGGGGACCCCAGCCCCAGCATTTT
>TRBV9|-|TRBJ1-1|-
CASSVSMSAEAFF
TGTGCCAGCAGCGTATCTATGAGCGCTGAAGCTTTCTTT
>TRBV9|once|TRBJ1-2|TRBD1
CASSVGGRGHGYTF
TGTGCCAGCAGCGTAGGTGGCAGGGGGCATGGCTACACCTTC
>TRBV12-2|few|TRBJ1-5|-
CASRFVRGSLSNQPQHF
TGTGCAAGTCGCTTCGTCCGAGGGAGCCTTAGCAATCAGCCCCAGCATTTT
>TRBV19|once|TRBJ1-1|-
CASSIERRSTEAFF
TGTGCCAGTAGTATAGAGCGAAGGAGCACTGAAGCTTTCTTT
>TRBV5-1|-|TRBJ2-3|TRBD1
CASSLEGGRKDTQYF
TGCGCCAGCAGCTTGGAAGGGGGCAGAAAAGATACGCAGTATTTT
>TRBV13|few|TRBJ2-7|TRBD2
CASSLVSGGAYEQYF
TGTGCCAGCAGCTTGGTTAGCGGGGGAGCCTACGAGCAGTACTTC
>TRBV11-1|-|TRBJ2-7|TRBD1
CASSFLEQGLLEQYF
TGTGCCAGCAGCTTTTTGGAACAGGGGCTCCTCGAGCAGTACTTC
>TRBV6-6|-|TRBJ1-4|-
CASRPLAGLANEKLFF
TGTGCCAGCAGACCCCTGGCGGGGCTAGCTAATGAAAAACTGTTTTTT
>TRBV6-6|-|TRBJ2-1|TRBD1
CASRRQGVVNEQFF
TGTGCCAGCAGGCGACAGGGGGTTGTCAATGAGCAGTTCTTC
>TRBV7-7|-|TRBJ2-2|-
CASSLDSVWTGELFF
TGTGCCAGCAGCTTAGATTCGGTTTGGACCGGGGAGCTGTTTTTT
>TRBV5-6|-|TRBJ2-2|TRBD1
CASSPGQGMYTGELFF
TGTGCCAGCAGCCCGGGACAGGGGATGTACACCGGGGAGCTGTTTTTT
>TRBV18|-|TRBJ2-5|TRBD1
CASSRDRATQETQYF
TGTGCCAGCTCACGGGACAGGGCAACACAAGAGACCCAGTACTTC
>TRBV19|-|TRBJ2-1|-
CASSISTGNEQFF
TGTGCCAGTAGTATATCAACAGGCAATGAGCAGTTCTTC
>TRBV11-2|-|TRBJ1-2|-
CASSLSGDYGYTF
TGTGCCAGCAGCTTAAGCGGCGATTATGGCTACACCTTC
>TRBV6-5|once|TRBJ2-7|TRBD2
CASSLTSGGDYEQYF
TGTGCCAGCAGCCTAACTAGCGGGGGTGACTACGAGCAGTACTTC
>TRBV7-7|-|TRBJ2-5|-
CASSLGGGQETQYF
TGTGCTAGCAGCTTAGGGGGGGGCCAAGAGACCCAGTACTTC
>TRBV5-1|once|TRBJ2-7|-
CASSSKGAARSYEQYF
TGCGCCAGCAGTTCCAAAGGGGCCGCCAGGTCCTACGAGCAGTACTTC
>TRBV18|-|TRBJ2-7|-
CASSPPSFSYEQYF
TGTGCCAGCTCACCACCGTCCTTCTCCTACGAGCAGTACTTC
>TRBV5-1|-|TRBJ1-3|TRBD1
CASSTGGISGNTIYF
TGCGCCAGCAGTACAGGGGGTATCTCTGGAAACACCATATATTTT
>TRBV2|-|TRBJ1-5|-
CASRYRASNQPQHF
TGTGCCAGCAGGTACAGGGCTAGCAATCAGCCCCAGCATTTT
>TRBV11-1|-|TRBJ2-1|-
CASSRRTGSEYNEQFF
TGTGCCAGCAGCCGGAGGACGGGATCGGAGTACAATGAGCAGTTCTTC
>TRBV10-3|-|TRBJ2-3|TRBD2
CAMGGTDTQYF
TGTGCCATGGGAGGGACAGATACGCAGTATTTT